A selection of T cell receptor beta chains follows, all from one sample in a study of blood T cells in healthy people across ages. Each CDR3 protein gets one entry after TCRdb re-called the 5' RACE reads with MiXCR. The data contain roughly 1,800,000 distinct CDR3 sequences, roughly 50% of them seen just once; the ten biggest clones take up about 2.1%. Sequencing was carried out using blood. These receptors all come from a woman between 35 and 50 years old in good health. CDR3s include the opening cysteine and the closing phenylalanine or tryptophan. D genes are given only for firm matches. The size field is filled for only some rows; it gives once, few, many or a size class.

V gene	J gene	D gene	clone size	CDR3 protein	CDR3 DNA
TRBV28	TRBJ1-5	NA	NA	CASSRMTDSLNQPQHF	TGTGCCAGCAGCAGAATGACAGATTCCCTTAATCAGCCCCAGCATTTT
TRBV27	TRBJ2-7	TRBD1	many	CASSQGDEQYF	TGTGCCAGCAGCCAGGGGGACGAGCAGTACTTC
TRBV6-4	TRBJ2-3	TRBD1	NA	CASSDMTGGSDTQYF	TGTGCCAGCAGTGACATGACAGGGGGCTCAGATACGCAGTATTTT
TRBV12-3/TRBV12-4	TRBJ1-1	NA	NA	CASKAWNRGTEAFF	TGTGCCAGCAAGGCCTGGAACAGAGGTACTGAAGCTTTCTTT
TRBV6-1	TRBJ2-4	NA	NA	CASSVIVGSENIQYF	TGTGCCAGCAGTGTAATAGTTGGATCCGAAAACATTCAGTACTTC
TRBV12-3/TRBV12-4	TRBJ1-6	NA	NA	CASSLGPQNSPLHF	TGTGCCAGCAGTCTCGGGCCTCAGAATTCACCCCTCCACTTT
TRBV6-5	TRBJ2-1	NA	NA	CASSLLAMATGEQFF	TGTGCCAGCAGCCTACTAGCAATGGCAACCGGTGAGCAGTTCTTC
TRBV27	TRBJ2-7	TRBD2	few	CASSLLGLAGERLYEQYF	TGTGCCAGCAGTTTATTGGGACTAGCGGGGGAACGGCTCTACGAGCAGTACTTC
TRBV5-1	TRBJ2-3	TRBD1	NA	CASSLGQGSSTDTQYF	TGCGCCAGCAGCTTGGGACAGGGTTCTAGCACAGATACGCAGTATTTT
TRBV5-1	TRBJ1-1	TRBD1	NA	CASSHRQGVGTEAFF	TGCGCCAGCAGCCACCGACAGGGGGTGGGCACTGAAGCTTTCTTT
TRBV5-1	TRBJ2-5	TRBD2	NA	CASSSPASGGSETQYF	TGCGCCAGCAGCTCTCCAGCTAGCGGGGGTAGTGAGACCCAGTACTTC
TRBV6-7	TRBJ1-1	NA	NA	CASSRKAGPEAFF	TGTGCCAGCAGCAGGAAAGCGGGCCCTGAAGCTTTCTTT
TRBV4-3	TRBJ1-6	TRBD1	NA	CASSQWGPRTGGAPLHF	TGCGCCAGCAGCCAATGGGGCCCTCGGACAGGTGGGGCACCCCTCCACTTT
TRBV20-1	TRBJ2-5	NA	NA	CSAFPLDRLQETQYF	TGCAGTGCATTCCCCCTCGATCGGCTCCAAGAGACCCAGTACTTC
TRBV28	TRBJ2-3	TRBD2	NA	CASSPPVTGIAGPDTQYF	TGTGCCAGCAGCCCTCCCGTGACAGGAATAGCGGGGCCAGATACGCAGTATTTT
TRBV6-5	TRBJ1-4	TRBD1	NA	CASSYSQGEKLFF	TGTGCCAGCAGTTACTCACAGGGGGAAAAACTGTTTTTT
TRBV6-5	TRBJ2-7	NA	NA	CATGINEQYF	TGTGCCACAGGAATCAATGAGCAGTACTTC
TRBV6-6	TRBJ2-1	TRBD2	NA	CASSYGLAGGYRQFF	TGTGCCAGCAGTTACGGCCTAGCGGGGGGGTACCGGCAGTTCTTC
TRBV29-1	TRBJ2-1	NA	few	CSAIRTPLYHNEQFF	TGCAGCGCTATCCGGACACCCCTATATCACAATGAGCAGTTCTTC
TRBV2	TRBJ1-2	TRBD1	NA	CASTWTGTVYGYTF	TGTGCCAGCACGTGGACAGGAACAGTCTATGGCTACACCTTC
TRBV11-3	TRBJ2-1	NA	NA	CAISSGRGRDNEQFF	TGTGCCATCAGCTCGGGCAGGGGACGGGACAATGAGCAGTTCTTC
TRBV20-1	TRBJ1-5	NA	NA	CSADRGSNQPQHF	TGCAGTGCCGACCGGGGTAGCAATCAGCCCCAGCATTTT
TRBV7-8	TRBJ2-5	NA	NA	CASSFSLRETQYF	TGTGCCAGCAGCTTCTCGCTTCGGGAGACCCAGTACTTC
TRBV20-1	TRBJ2-1	NA	NA	CSARGGTSYNEQFF	TGCAGTGCTAGGGGGGGTACCTCCTACAATGAGCAGTTCTTC
TRBV4-2	TRBJ1-5	TRBD1	NA	CASSQDRDSYQPQHF	TGTGCCAGCAGCCAAGACCGGGACAGTTATCAGCCCCAGCATTTT
TRBV5-1	TRBJ1-6	NA	few	CASSWLSSGVPGNSPLHF	TGCGCCAGCAGCTGGTTGTCCTCAGGGGTCCCCGGGAATTCACCCCTCCACTTT
TRBV15	TRBJ1-1	NA	NA	CATERGGYTEAFF	TGTGCCACCGAAAGGGGAGGATACACTGAAGCTTTCTTT
TRBV10-3	TRBJ2-5	TRBD2	NA	CAIQSPGGSETQYF	TGTGCCATCCAAAGCCCGGGGGGGTCCGAGACCCAGTACTTC
TRBV5-1	TRBJ1-1	NA	NA	CASSTDRTNTEAFF	TGCGCCAGCAGCACTGACAGGACGAACACTGAAGCTTTCTTT
TRBV7-9	TRBJ2-1	TRBD2	NA	CASSLGVRESSYNEQFF	TGTGCCAGCAGCTTAGGCGTGCGGGAGAGCTCCTACAATGAGCAGTTCTTC
TRBV4-1	TRBJ2-1	NA	NA	CASSQRWGYRDNEQFF	TGCGCCAGCAGCCAGCGATGGGGCTACCGAGACAATGAGCAGTTCTTC
TRBV20-1	TRBJ1-2	NA	few	CSASHTQIGYGYTF	TGCAGTGCTAGCCATACCCAGATAGGGTATGGCTACACCTTC
TRBV3-1	TRBJ2-1	TRBD2	NA	CASSQRVSGTILNNEQFF	TGTGCCAGCAGCCAACGAGTTTCCGGGACTATCCTTAACAATGAGCAGTTCTTC
TRBV6-1	TRBJ2-7	NA	NA	CASSESMGRLGYEQYF	TGTGCCAGCAGTGAATCTATGGGACGGTTGGGGTACGAGCAGTACTTC
TRBV7-2	TRBJ2-1	NA	NA	CASSLHGEQFF	TGTGCCAGCAGCTTACACGGGGAGCAGTTCTTC
TRBV5-6	TRBJ1-1	NA	few	CASSTIADEAFF	TGTGCCAGCAGCACCATTGCGGATGAAGCTTTCTTT
TRBV5-1	TRBJ1-1	TRBD1	NA	CASSRDSFNTEAFF	TGCGCCAGCAGCCGGGACAGTTTTAACACTGAAGCTTTCTTT
TRBV7-2	TRBJ1-1	TRBD1	NA	CASSLAPGTAVTEAFF	TGTGCCAGCAGCTTAGCCCCCGGGACAGCGGTTACTGAAGCTTTCTTT
TRBV20-1	TRBJ2-5	TRBD2	NA	CSASLAGVGETQYF	TGCAGTGCTAGCCTAGCGGGGGTAGGAGAGACCCAGTACTTC
TRBV20-1	TRBJ1-2	NA	NA	CSSTHPSLYGYTF	TGCAGTTCGACCCACCCGTCCCTCTATGGCTACACCTTC
TRBV20-1	TRBJ1-2	NA	NA	CSASHPGQAGYTF	TGCAGTGCTAGTCACCCGGGGCAGGCTGGCTACACCTTC
TRBV5-1	TRBJ2-5	TRBD1	few	CASSGNQGARGTQYF	TGCGCCAGCAGCGGAAATCAGGGGGCCCGGGGGACCCAGTACTTC
TRBV4-2	TRBJ1-2	TRBD1	NA	CASSRTGSNYGYTF	TGTGCCAGCAGCCGGACAGGGAGCAACTATGGCTACACCTTC
TRBV14	TRBJ2-5	NA	NA	CASSQDWDQETQYF	TGTGCCAGCAGCCAAGACTGGGACCAAGAGACCCAGTACTTC
TRBV19	TRBJ1-1	NA	NA	CASSLSGARERLEAFF	TGTGCCAGTAGTTTATCGGGGGCCAGGGAGCGGCTTGAAGCTTTCTTT